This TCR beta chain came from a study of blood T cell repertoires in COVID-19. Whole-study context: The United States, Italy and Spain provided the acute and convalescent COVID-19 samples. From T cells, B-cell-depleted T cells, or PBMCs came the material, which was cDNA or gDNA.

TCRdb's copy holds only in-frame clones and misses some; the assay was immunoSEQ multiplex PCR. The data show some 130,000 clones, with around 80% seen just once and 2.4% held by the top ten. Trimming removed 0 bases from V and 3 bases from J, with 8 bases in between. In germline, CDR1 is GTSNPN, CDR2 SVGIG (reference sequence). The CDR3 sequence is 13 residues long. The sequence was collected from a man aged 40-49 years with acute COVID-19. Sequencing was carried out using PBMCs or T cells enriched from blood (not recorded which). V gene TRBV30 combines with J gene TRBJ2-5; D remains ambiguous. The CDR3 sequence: CAWSVHREETQYF. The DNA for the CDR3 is TGTGCCTGGAGTGTACATCGGGAAGAGACCCAGTACTTC.